This T cell receptor beta chain was documented in a study of spatial heterogeneity in lung cancer. Study summary: There were consistently more beta-chain sequences detected than alpha-chain sequences. Counts of TCR transcripts in tumor regions correlated strongly with a T cell module score (derived from matched bulk RNA-seq). Study-wide results and caveats: Intratumoral expanded alpha and beta TCR counts were found to track tumor mutation counts. Quantities of ubiquitous and regional expanded TCRs paralleled ubiquitous and regional nonsynonymous mutations, respectively.

Every TCR cDNA molecule carried a tag that served as a unique molecular identifier. Using its own MiXCR run on the 5' RACE reads, TCRdb lists one record per CDR3 protein. This table has some 250 distinct CDR3 sequences, 51% appearing once. The time point here: sample taken at primary tumor resection. The CDR3 covers 13 residues. From germline, CDR1 is SNHLY and CDR2 FYNNEI. The V gene lost 6 bases and the J gene lost 2 bases, with 7 bases spanning the gap. This clonotype was counted once. Its matching antigen is unknown. Because the library targeted alpha chains, this beta chain is an off-target read whose size means little.

The rearrangement joins TRBV2 to TRBJ2-2; D remains unclear. The specimen comprised lung tumor tissue, sampled at surgery. The TCR sequence derives from a male donor with early-stage non-small cell lung cancer. CDR3: CASRATNTGELFF. CDR3 nucleotide sequence: TGTGCCAGCAGAGCCACTAACACCGGGGAGCTGTTTTTT.